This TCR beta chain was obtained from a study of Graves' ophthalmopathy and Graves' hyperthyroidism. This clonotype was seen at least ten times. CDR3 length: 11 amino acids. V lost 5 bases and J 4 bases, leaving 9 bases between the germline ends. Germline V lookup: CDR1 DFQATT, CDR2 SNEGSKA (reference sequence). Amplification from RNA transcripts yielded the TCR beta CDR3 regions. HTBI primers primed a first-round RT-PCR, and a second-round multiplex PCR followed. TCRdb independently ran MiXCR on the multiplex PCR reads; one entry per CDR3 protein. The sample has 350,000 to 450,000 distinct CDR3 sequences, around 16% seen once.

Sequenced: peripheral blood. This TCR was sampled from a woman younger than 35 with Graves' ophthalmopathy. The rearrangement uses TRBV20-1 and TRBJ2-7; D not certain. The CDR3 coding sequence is TGCAGTGCTGGGGTGAGGTACGAGCAGTACTTC. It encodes CSAGVRYEQYF.